The T cell receptor (beta chain) under discussion was sequenced for a study of cytomegalovirus exposure and HLA in healthy donors. CDR1 and CDR2 (germline): MNHNS, SASEGT. This CDR3 comprises 15 residues. V was trimmed by 7 bases and J by 3 bases, leaving 18 bases between them. General observations from the study: Reported findings show TCR beta sequences accurately forecast HLA-A and HLA-B alleles in most subjects.

Both 60 Vbeta primers and 13 Jbeta primers went into the PCR. In the authors' methods: Counted up in a later analysis, unique TCR beta chains came to 60 million to 95 million, with around 9.9 million shared. The method was immunoSEQ multiplex PCR; TCRdb's version includes in-frame clones alone and lacks a portion of them. V and J calls and clone size are given by that table; D and trimming were obtained from the DNA. In all, the sample yields 100,000 to 150,000 clones. Remarks on this clone: Its matching antigen is unknown.

V is TRBV6-1 and J is TRBJ1-1, with D hard to call. The specimen sequenced was PBMCs. This clonotype was obtained from a man younger than 30 in good health and CMV-seronegative. The CDR3 DNA sequence: TGTGCCAGCATCATAAGTCGGGGTGGGGACACTGAAGCTTTCTTT. The encoded protein is CASIISRGGDTEAFF.